Listed below are T cell receptor beta chains from one sample, sequenced in a study of vaccination and CD4 T cells after COVID-19. Their target antigens are unknown. MiXCR was run by TCRdb on the PCR reads, yielding one entry per CDR3 protein. The sample has about 16,000 distinct CDR3 sequences; about 40% are singletons. This specimen consisted of CD4+ T cells from blood, cultured in vitro, obtained after SARS-CoV-2 vaccination. Source of these receptors: a human donor who had recovered from COVID-19. Both conserved end residues are part of each CDR3. D genes are given only for firm matches. The size entry is marked missing in some rows and otherwise reads once, few, many or a size class.

v_call	j_call	d_call	clone_size	cdr3_nt	cdr3_aa
TRBV7-2	TRBJ2-2	TRBD2	.	TGTGCCAGCAGCGGGCTAGCGGGAACGAACACCGGGGAGCTGTTTTTT	CASSGLAGTNTGELFF
TRBV6-5	TRBJ2-3	.	.	TGTGCCAGCAGTTTAGGCGGGCGGACAGATACGCAGTATTTT	CASSLGGRTDTQYF
TRBV18	TRBJ2-7	.	.	TGTGCCAGCTCCCGGGACTCGCTTTCCTACGAGCAGTACTTC	CASSRDSLSYEQYF
TRBV20-1	TRBJ2-3	TRBD2	.	TGCAGTGCTACCTCAGCGGGAGGTGGCACAGATACGCAGTATTTT	CSATSAGGGTDTQYF
TRBV2	TRBJ1-2	TRBD1	.	TGTGCCAGCAGTGGACAGGGGGCCGGCTACACCTTC	CASSGQGAGYTF
TRBV15	TRBJ2-1	TRBD2	once	TGTGCCACCAGGAGGACTTTATTGGTAGCGGGATCCCACAATGAGCAGTTCTTC	CATRRTLLVAGSHNEQFF
TRBV7-8	TRBJ1-5	.	.	TGTGCCAGCAGCCCAAGGTGGGGGGGGGGAGACCAGCCCCAGCATTTT	CASSPRWGGGDQPQHF
TRBV19	TRBJ2-5	.	.	TGTGCCAGTATTAGTCGGGGCGGGGAGACCCAGTACTTC	CASISRGGETQYF
TRBV19	TRBJ1-4	TRBD1	.	TGTGCCAGCCTACAAACCGGGACAGGGGGCGAAAAACTGTTTTTT	CASLQTGTGGEKLFF
TRBV20-1	TRBJ2-7	.	few	TGCAGTGCTAGGGGGAGGAGAGACTACGAGCAGTACTTC	CSARGRRDYEQYF
TRBV19	TRBJ1-5	TRBD1	.	TGTGCCAGTAAGTTTCAGGGGGCAGAGGGACAGCCCCAGCATTTT	CASKFQGAEGQPQHF
TRBV18	TRBJ2-5	.	few	TGTGCCAGCTCACCGGGGTCCGAGGGCGAGACCCAGTACTTC	CASSPGSEGETQYF
TRBV20-1	TRBJ2-1	TRBD2	few	TGCAGTGCACCTGGGACTAGCGGCTACAATGAGCAGTTCTTC	CSAPGTSGYNEQFF
TRBV5-1	TRBJ2-7	.	.	TGCGCCAGCAGCTTAGACATAAATAGCTACGAGCAGTACTTC	CASSLDINSYEQYF
TRBV3-1	TRBJ1-2	.	.	TGTGCCAGCAGCCATCGCCAGGGAGGGGATGGCTACACCTTC	CASSHRQGGDGYTF
TRBV7-9	TRBJ2-7	.	.	TGTGCCAGCAGCTTAAAGGACTCCTACTACGAGCAGTACTTC	CASSLKDSYYEQYF
TRBV7-2	TRBJ2-3	TRBD2	.	TGTGCCAGCAGCTTACGCGGGGGGGGAACAGATACGCAGTATTTT	CASSLRGGGTDTQYF
TRBV7-2	TRBJ1-1	.	.	TGTGCCAGCAGCTTCTTACCACGAAACGGCGAGAACACTGAAGCTTTCTTT	CASSFLPRNGENTEAFF
TRBV19	TRBJ2-3	.	.	TGTGCCAGTAGTATCGCAGGGTTCGGCACAGATACGCAGTATTTT	CASSIAGFGTDTQYF
TRBV28	TRBJ1-5	.	.	TGTGCCAGCAGTTTTATTAAGGGGGGCCATCAGCCCCAGCATTTT	CASSFIKGGHQPQHF
TRBV10-3	TRBJ1-2	TRBD1	.	TGTGTCATCAGTGAGTCGCGGCAGGGGGCGAATGGCTACACCTTC	CVISESRQGANGYTF
TRBV3-1	TRBJ2-6	.	.	TGTGCCAGCAGCCCACGGCACTCTGGGGCCAACGTCCTGACTTTC	CASSPRHSGANVLTF
TRBV6-1	TRBJ2-2	.	few	TGTGCCAGCAGGGGGCCCACCGGGGAGCTGTTTTTT	CASRGPTGELFF
TRBV28	TRBJ2-3	.	few	TGTGCCAGCAGTTTACGAGAACTAGCAGGGCCAGATACGCAGTATTTT	CASSLRELAGPDTQYF
TRBV19	TRBJ2-2	.	few	TGTGCCAGTAGTGCCCTAAAGGGAGAATACGGGGAGCTGTTTTTT	CASSALKGEYGELFF
TRBV9	TRBJ2-2	TRBD1	few	TGTGCCAGCAGCGAAGAGGACAGGAGGAACACCGGGGAGCTGTTTTTT	CASSEEDRRNTGELFF
TRBV6-2/TRBV6-3	TRBJ1-5	TRBD1	.	TGTGCCAGCAGTTCCATGACAGGGCGTTCTTCGCCCCAGCATTTT	CASSSMTGRSSPQHF
TRBV20-1	TRBJ1-6	TRBD1	medium-sized	TGCAGTCTGACAGGGGCCGCAATGGTCGGTAATTCACCCCTCCACTTT	CSLTGAAMVGNSPLHF
TRBV20-1	TRBJ2-1	TRBD2	.	TGCAGTGCTTGCCGAGGCGGGGGAAACAATGAGCAGTTCTTC	CSACRGGGNNEQFF
TRBV20-1	TRBJ2-3	TRBD2	.	TGCAGTGCTAGGACTAGCGGGAGGGCTCCGGCTACGCAGTATTTT	CSARTSGRAPATQYF
TRBV2	TRBJ2-7	.	.	TGTGCCAGCAGGGGACTTCGGGCCTACGAGCAGTACTTC	CASRGLRAYEQYF
TRBV28	TRBJ2-1	TRBD2	few	TGTGCCAGCAGTTTATCTAGCGGGAGGTACAATGAGCAGTTCTTC	CASSLSSGRYNEQFF
TRBV2	TRBJ2-1	TRBD2	.	TGTGCCACCGGGGGGACTAGCGGGAGTTTGGCCTACAATGAGCAGTTCTTC	CATGGTSGSLAYNEQFF
TRBV4-1	TRBJ2-4	TRBD1	few	TGCGCCAGCAGCCGTGACAGGGGGGGAGCCAAAAACATTCAGTACTTC	CASSRDRGGAKNIQYF
TRBV6-1	TRBJ2-2	TRBD2	.	TGTGCCAGCAGCCTGGGGACGGGAGGAATCGGGGAGCTGTTTTTT	CASSLGTGGIGELFF